This T cell receptor beta chain was found in a study of T cells in Graves' hyperthyroidism and ophthalmopathy. Fresh peripheral blood, around 9.2 ml of it, supplied the PBMCs. Template material for amplifying TCR beta CDR3 regions consisted of RNA transcripts. The primer set for the first-round RT-PCR of the TCR CDR3 was HTBI. TCRdb fed the multiplex PCR reads into MiXCR, producing one record per CDR3 protein. The table includes fewer than 200,000 distinct CDR3 sequences, 17% detected once. Study-wide results and caveats: Before onset, by a median of approximately 6.2 months, the model predicted ophthalmopathy. Blood also showed most of the thyroid clonotypes that were expanded above 0.001.

This clonotype was observed many times. Its specificity is not known. Trimming took off 1 base at V and 2 bases at J, with 11 bases between the two ends. The CDR3 is 15 amino acids. CDR1 and CDR2 from the germline V gene are LNHDA and SQIVND (reference sequence). Sequencing used blood. The chain combines TRBV19 with TRBJ1-1; D uncertain. This clonotype was sampled from a woman between 50 and 59 years old with Graves' hyperthyroidism. CDR3 region: CASSIVSTVNTEAFF. As DNA, the CDR3 is TGTGCCAGTAGTATAGTCTCGACGGTAAACACTGAAGCTTTCTTT. The full variable domain, its missing parts supplied by reference TRBV19 and TRBJ1-1, is DGGITQSPKYLFRKEGQNVTLSCEQNLNHDAMYWYRQDPGQGLRLIYYSQIVNDFQKGDIAEGYSVSREKKESFPLTVTSAQKNPTAFYLCASSIVSTVNTEAFFGQGTRLTVV.